A selection of T cell receptor beta chains follows, all from one sample in a study of CXCR3-negative and CXCR3-positive naive CD8 T cells. TCRdb derives one entry per CDR3 protein from the 5' RACE reads, leaving out DNA. Listed are 130,000 or so distinct CDR3 sequences; around 0.44% falls within the top ten. The sample was naive CXCR3+ CD8+ T cells from blood. Every receptor here comes from a human donor in good health. Some clones in this sample may be carry-over from other donors' samples. The CDR3 runs from the conserved cysteine through the conserved F or W.

j_call v_call cdr3_aa
TRBJ2-3 TRBV13 CASSYPTSGGDTQYF
TRBJ2-3 TRBV7-3 CASSLTSGRVGDTQYF
TRBJ2-1 TRBV5-1 CASSDGTGSYNEQFF
TRBJ2-2 TRBV7-6 CASSLGPGSGTGELFF
TRBJ1-4 TRBV5-1 CASSLGASRELFF
TRBJ1-3 TRBV7-6 CASSPGRISGNTIYF
TRBJ2-1 TRBV29-1 CSVEGLTGQGQYEQFF
TRBJ2-3 TRBV12-3/TRBV12-4 CASSLPRRSGDTQYF
TRBJ2-1 TRBV28 CATSLGGAYNEQFF
TRBJ2-1 TRBV5-6 CASSLGPPSIYNEQFF
TRBJ2-4 TRBV4-1 CASSQVTSQTGRNIQYF
TRBJ2-7 TRBV27 CASSLWGKGAEQYF
TRBJ2-7 TRBV29-1 CSVRSAGSYEQYF
TRBJ2-2 TRBV7-9 CASSPGQGAVTGELFF
TRBJ1-3 TRBV7-9 CASSFTSGSPSGNTIYF
TRBJ2-2 TRBV5-6 CASSLVVDTGELFF
TRBJ2-2 TRBV9 CASSVWDGELFF
TRBJ2-1 TRBV4-1 CASSQDTRSGTYNEQFF
TRBJ1-2 TRBV12-3/TRBV12-4 CASRTSHRDRGRKFYGYTF
TRBJ1-1 TRBV29-1 CSVEQGGINTEAFF